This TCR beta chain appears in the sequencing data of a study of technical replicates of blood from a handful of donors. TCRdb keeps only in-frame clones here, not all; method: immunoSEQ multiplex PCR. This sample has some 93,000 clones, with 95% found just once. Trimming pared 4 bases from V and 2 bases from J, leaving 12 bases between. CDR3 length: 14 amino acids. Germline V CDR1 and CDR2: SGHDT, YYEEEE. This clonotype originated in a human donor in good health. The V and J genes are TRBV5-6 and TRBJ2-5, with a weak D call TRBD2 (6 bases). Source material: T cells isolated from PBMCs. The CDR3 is CASSPTGVQETQYF. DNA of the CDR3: TGTGCCAGCAGCCCGACGGGGGTGCAAGAGACCCAGTACTTC.